This T cell receptor beta chain came from a study of hypomethylating agent response in myelodysplastic syndrome. The data were produced by immunoSEQ multiplex PCR, yet TCRdb's version contains in-frame clones alone and is incomplete. The top ten hold 6% to 8% of the sample, which has around 4,400 clones, approximately 80% seen once. Trimming shortened V by 0 bases and J by 7 bases, and 15 bases separated the two germline ends. CDR3 size: 15 residues. Germline V gene sequence: CDR1 MNHNY, CDR2 SVGAGI (reference sequence). The J gene is TRBJ1-2, the V gene TRBV6-6; D is perhaps TRBD1 (5 bases). This clonotype was sampled from a human donor with myelodysplastic syndrome. This specimen consisted of bone marrow, obtained before or after starting hypomethylating agent treatment for myelodysplastic syndrome (not recorded which). Here the CDR3 DNA reads TGTGCCAGCAGTTACTCTCGGGACCCGCCAGGTGGCTACACCTTC. Its protein is CASSYSRDPPGGYTF.